Detailed here is one T cell receptor (beta chain). The data are from a study of cytomegalovirus exposure and HLA in healthy donors. At sampling all donors were nominally healthy, likely with unrecorded immune exposures. The study ran its PCR with 60 Vbeta and 13 Jbeta primers. The repertoire was sequenced with immunoSEQ multiplex PCR; TCRdb's copy has only in-frame clones and lacks some. The table lists 200,000 to 250,000 clones, around 80% of them singletons. This TCR came from a woman between 40 and 50 years old in good health and CMV-seronegative. Specimen: PBMCs.

CDR3 residues: CASSLEAGAGREKLFF. The CDR3 region has the DNA TGTGCCAGCAGCTTAGAGGCGGGGGCGGGTAGGGAAAAACTGTTTTTT. This sequence joins TRBV7-6 and TRBJ1-4; D is perhaps TRBD1 (6 bases). Germline loops: CDR1 SGHVS, CDR2 FNYEAQ. The CDR3 spans 16 residues. Trimming pared 1 base from V and 8 bases from J, leaving 17 bases between.